This TCR beta chain was observed in a study of CD8 T cells in Susac syndrome. Germline lookup yields CDR1 KGHDR and CDR2 SFDVKD. The CDR3 spans 14 residues. The junction had 5 bases not matched to a gene; V was cut back by 8 bases and J by 4 bases. The RNA input was roughly 0.45 to 1 ug, and it was reverse transcribed with random hexamers. Each CDR3 protein is one row after TCRdb ran MiXCR on the immunoSEQ multiplex PCR reads. The table shows about 280,000 distinct CDR3 sequences, with about 88% occurring only once. V gene TRBV24-1 combines with J gene TRBJ2-3; 10 bases are shared with TRBD2. This TCR derives from a human donor with multiple sclerosis. The specimen was CD8+ T cells from PBMCs. CDR3 DNA: TGTGCCACCAAGGCTAGCGGGAGTGCAGATACGCAGTATTTT. Protein sequence: CATKASGSADTQYF.